One T cell receptor beta chain is described in this entry. Antigen unknown. These data belong to a study of cytomegalovirus exposure and HLA in healthy donors. Findings of the study overall: CMV serostatus was the only immune exposure information that was available.

Researchers ran the PCR with 60 Vbeta and 13 Jbeta primers. Profiling relied on immunoSEQ multiplex PCR, and the TCRdb table lists in-frame clones only, not all of them. Altogether fewer than 200,000 clones are present, approximately 84% being singletons, with the ten largest covering more than 0.85%. These donors counted as nominally healthy when sampled, but unrecorded immune exposures were likely. Sequencing was performed on PBMCs. The sequence was obtained from a young man in good health and CMV-seronegative.

The CDR3 coding sequence is TGTGCCAGCAGCCAAGAAGGAGGGGGGGGGTACAATGAGCAGTTCTTC. This encodes CASSQEGGGGYNEQFF. The chain employs TRBV4-2 and TRBJ2-1; TRBD2 might be the D (7 bases). From germline, CDR1 is LGHNA and CDR2 YNFKEQ. The V end lost 0 bases, the J end lost 4 bases, and 13 bases lay between the germline ends. The CDR3 runs to 16 residues.